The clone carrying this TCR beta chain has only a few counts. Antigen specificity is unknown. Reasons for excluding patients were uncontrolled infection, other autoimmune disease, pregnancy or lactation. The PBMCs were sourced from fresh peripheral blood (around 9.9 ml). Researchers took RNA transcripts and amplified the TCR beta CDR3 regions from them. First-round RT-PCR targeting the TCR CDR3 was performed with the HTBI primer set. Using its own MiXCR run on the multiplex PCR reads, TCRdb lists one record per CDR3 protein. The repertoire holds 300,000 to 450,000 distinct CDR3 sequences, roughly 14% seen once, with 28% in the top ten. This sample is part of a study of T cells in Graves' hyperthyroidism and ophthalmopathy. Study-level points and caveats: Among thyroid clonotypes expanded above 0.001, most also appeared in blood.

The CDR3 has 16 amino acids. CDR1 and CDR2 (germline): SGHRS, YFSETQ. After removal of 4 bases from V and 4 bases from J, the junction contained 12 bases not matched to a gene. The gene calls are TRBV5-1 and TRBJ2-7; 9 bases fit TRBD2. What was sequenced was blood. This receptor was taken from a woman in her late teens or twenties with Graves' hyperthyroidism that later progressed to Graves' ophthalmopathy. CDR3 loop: CASSPGVAGDTYEQYF. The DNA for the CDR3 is TGCGCCAGCAGCCCCGGGGTAGCGGGAGACACATACGAGCAGTACTTC. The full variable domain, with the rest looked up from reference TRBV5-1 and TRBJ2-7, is KAGVTQTPRYLIKTRGQQVTLSCSPISGHRSVSWYQQTPGQGLQFLFEYFSETQRNKGNFPGRFSGRQFSNSRSEMNVSTLELGDSALYLCASSPGVAGDTYEQYFGPGTRLTVT.